These 23 T cell receptor beta chains came from one sample sequenced in a study of blood T cells in healthy people across ages. With a J-beta primer mix and a sample-barcoded 5' primer, a second PCR ran 7 to 11 cycles. Using its own MiXCR run on the 5' RACE reads, TCRdb lists one record per CDR3 protein. The sample includes under 700,000 distinct CDR3 sequences, approximately 25% of them seen just once. The data also belong to a second study, concerning T cells of mothers and their children.

Input material: blood. The source of these receptors is a boy between 10 and 17 years old in good health.

The rearrangement links TRBV24-1 to TRBJ2-1; 12 positions match TRBD1. V was clipped by 3 bases and J by 10 bases; unmatched bases: 6. Germline-derived CDR1 and CDR2 are KGHDR and SFDVKD. This CDR3 spans 15 amino acids. Written as DNA, the CDR3 is TGTGCCACCAGTGATGGGGGACAGGGGGCGGTGGAGCAGTTCTTC. It translates to CATSDGGQGAVEQFF.

The rearrangement links TRBV3-1 to TRBJ2-1, with D unresolved. Germline V gene data show CDR1 as LGHDT and CDR2 as YNNKEL (reference sequence). CDR3 length equals 16 residues. V was pared by 7 bases and J by 5 bases, with 21 bases between. In nucleotides, the CDR3 is TGTGCCAGCACCCCCCGCAGGAGTGCCTTCGACAATGAGCAGTTCTTC. It specifies CASTPRRSAFDNEQFF.

This clonotype has just a few counts. The rearrangement uses TRBV7-6 and TRBJ1-1; D is unresolved. CDR3 length: 12 residues. V lost 1 base, J lost 7 bases, and 7 bases lay in between. Germline CDR1 reads SGHVS; CDR2 reads FNYEAQ. The CDR3 sequence is CASSLDGFEAFF. CDR3 bases: TGTGCCAGCAGCTTAGACGGATTTGAAGCTTTCTTT.

This clonotype was detected only a few times. This chain joins TRBV19 and TRBJ1-1; D possibly corresponds to TRBD1 (6 bases). The V and J ends lost 3 bases and 4 bases respectively, with 9 bases between them. Germline loops: CDR1 LNHDA, CDR2 SQIVND (reference sequence). The CDR3 spans 13 residues. The CDR3 DNA reads TGTGCCAGTAGTATGGACAGTGGCACTGAAGCTTTCTTT. Amino acid sequence: CASSMDSGTEAFF. Drawing the rest from reference TRBV19 and TRBJ1-1, the complete variable domain is DGGITQSPKYLFRKEGQNVTLSCEQNLNHDAMYWYRQDPGQGLRLIYYSQIVNDFQKGDIAEGYSVSREKKESFPLTVTSAQKNPTAFYLCASSMDSGTEAFFGQGTRLTVV.

This clonotype turned up a few times. The chain joins TRBV25-1 to TRBJ2-1; maybe TRBD1 (7 bases). V shed 7 bases and J shed 0 bases, with 13 bases lying between them. CDR3 size: 15 residues. Per the germline V gene, CDR1 is MGHDK and CDR2 is SYGVNS. The CDR3 DNA reads as TGTGCCAGCATCTCTCAGGGGGGCTCCTACAATGAGCAGTTCTTC. This translates into CASISQGGSYNEQFF.

This clonotype showed up just a few times. CDR3 in amino acids: CASSSALAQGYGYTF. The CDR3 DNA reads as TGTGCCAGCAGTTCCGCGCTTGCCCAGGGTTATGGCTACACCTTC. This sequence joins TRBV6-2 or TRBV6-3 and TRBJ1-2; D perhaps matches TRBD1 (5 bases). The CDR3 runs 15 residues. The V gene lost 4 bases and the J gene lost 5 bases, with 17 bases spanning the gap. From germline, CDR1 is MNHEY and CDR2 SVGEGT.

The chain uses TRBV3-1 and TRBJ1-5; D is undetermined. V dropped 3 bases and J dropped 1 base, with 7 bases sitting between them. In germline, CDR1 is LGHDT, CDR2 YNNKEL (reference sequence). The CDR3 has 14 residues. The CDR3 sequence is CASSQSTSNQPQHF. CDR3 coding DNA: TGTGCCAGCAGCCAGTCCACAAGCAATCAGCCCCAGCATTTT.

The V gene is TRBV27, the J gene TRBJ2-1, with 9 bases aligning to TRBD2. This CDR3 comprises 14 residues. The J segment lost 6 bases and the V segment lost 4 bases, leaving 4 bases of the junction unmatched. CDR1 MNHEY and CDR2 SMNVEV come from the germline V gene (reference sequence). The CDR3 is CASSYSGSPNEQFF. The CDR3 DNA is TGTGCCAGCAGTTATAGCGGGAGCCCCAATGAGCAGTTCTTC.

The chain joins TRBV12-3 or TRBV12-4 to TRBJ1-2; 8 bases line up with TRBD1. V shed 5 bases, J shed 5 bases, and the junction held 10 bases outside the gene matches. This CDR3 region has 15 residues. CDR3 DNA sequence: TGTGCCAGCAGTCCCAGGGCAGGGGGCAATTATGGCTACACCTTC. Translating gives CASSPRAGGNYGYTF.

The chain recombines TRBV6-1 with TRBJ1-5; no definite D call. The germline V gene has CDR1 MNHNS and CDR2 SASEGT. The CDR3 covers 14 residues. V was cut by 7 bases and J by 0 bases, with 10 bases left in between. The CDR3 coding sequence is TGTGCCAGCACGGGCGCACTTAGCAATCAGCCCCAGCATTTT. This gives the protein CASTGALSNQPQHF.

In this sample, this clonotype turned up a few times. V usage is TRBV10-3 and J usage is TRBJ1-2, with D possibly being TRBD1 (6 bases). The CDR3 is made up of 14 amino acids. Germline CDR1 is ENHRY and CDR2 is SYGVKD. Trimming left V 3 bases short and J 8 bases short, with 16 bases between. CDR3 in DNA: TGTGCCATCAGTGACTCGACAGGCCCCGGGGGCTACACCTTC. Translation gives CAISDSTGPGGYTF.

The chain couples TRBV9 to TRBJ2-7; tentatively, D is TRBD1 or TRBD2 (5 bases each). V dropped 6 bases and J dropped 4 bases, with 14 bases sitting between them. This CDR3 is built from 13 residues. The germline CDR1 and CDR2 sequences are SGDLS and YYNGEE. CDR3 region: CASIRGSLYEQYF. Here the CDR3 DNA reads TGTGCCAGCATACGGGGCAGCTTGTACGAGCAGTACTTC.

CDR3 nucleotide sequence: TGTGCCAGCAGCAGCCTGAGGGAGGCCGAGCAGTACTTC. It is translated as CASSSLREAEQYF. This chain uses TRBV5-4 with TRBJ2-7; a weak D match, TRBD2 (6 bases). CDR1 is SGHNT and CDR2 is YYREEE in the germline V gene (reference sequence). The V gene lost 4 bases and the J gene lost 6 bases, with 14 bases spanning the gap. The CDR3 has 13 residues.

This chain links TRBV25-1 with TRBJ2-7, with D tentatively TRBD1 (5 bases). Germline CDR1 is MGHDK and CDR2 is SYGVNS. V was trimmed by 3 bases and J by 5 bases, leaving 11 bases between them. CDR3 size: 13 residues. CDR3 nucleotide sequence: TGTGCCAGCAGTGACTACCTCAGGGACGAGCAGTACTTC. This translates into CASSDYLRDEQYF.

This clonotype was observed a few times. The chain recombines TRBV3-1 with TRBJ1-6; D not resolved. The CDR3 is made up of 14 amino acids. V gave up 1 base and J gave up 7 bases, with 8 bases separating them. The germline V gene has CDR1 LGHDT and CDR2 YNNKEL (reference sequence). The CDR3 DNA is TGTGCCAGCAGCCAAGTTCAGACGAATTCACCCCTCCACTTT. Translated, it gives CASSQVQTNSPLHF. Supplemented by reference TRBV3-1 and TRBJ1-6, the full variable domain reads DTAVSQTPKYLVTQMGNDKSIKCEQNLGHDTMYWYKQDSKKFLKIMFSYNNKELIINETVPNRFSPKSPDKAHLNLHINSLELGDSAVYFCASSQVQTNSPLHFGNGTRLTVT.

This clonotype was seen only a few times. V and J are TRBV5-1 and TRBJ2-2, with a tentative D call TRBD2 (7 bases). Germline CDR1 reads SGHRS; CDR2 reads YFSETQ. The V gene lost 2 bases and the J gene lost 3 bases, with 8 bases spanning the gap. The CDR3 is 14 amino acids. The CDR3 spells CASSLGGDTGELFF. CDR3 DNA sequence: TGCGCCAGCAGCTTAGGGGGGGACACCGGGGAGCTGTTTTTT.

This clonotype has at least ten counts. The chain couples TRBV6-5 to TRBJ2-1; the D is unclear. The V end lost 2 bases, the J end lost 9 bases, and 11 bases lay between the germline ends. CDR3 length: 13 amino acids. CDR1 is MNHEY and CDR2 is SVGAGI in the germline V gene. The CDR3 DNA sequence: TGTGCCAGCAGTTACAAGGCTTGGGGTGAGCAGTTCTTC. Protein: CASSYKAWGEQFF.

The CDR3, as DNA: TGTGCCAGCAGTTTCGCCGGGCTAGCGGGTGTCACAGATACGCAGTATTTT. This gives the protein CASSFAGLAGVTDTQYF. The chain joins TRBV28 to TRBJ2-3; 8 positions agree with TRBD2. The CDR3 length is 17 residues. After removal of 3 bases from V and 2 bases from J, the junction contained 10 bases not matched to a gene. Germline lookup yields CDR1 MDHEN and CDR2 SYDVKM.

This clonotype was observed a handful of times. The V and J genes are TRBV10-3 and TRBJ2-5, with 8 bases that match TRBD1. The J call may be mistaken, given a closer DNA end match to TRBJ2-7. The CDR3 loop spans 15 amino acids. Germline V CDR1 and CDR2: ENHRY, SYGVKD. CDR3 amino acids: CAISEGQGVADEQYF. CDR3 sequence (DNA): TGTGCCATCAGTGAGGGACAGGGTGTCGCGGACGAGCAGTACTTC.

The V and J genes are TRBV28 and TRBJ2-7; TRBD1 might be the D (7 bases). The CDR3 covers 18 residues. Per germline, CDR1 MDHEN and CDR2 SYDVKM. The V and J ends lost 1 base and 5 bases respectively, with 24 bases between them. The CDR3 DNA is TGTGCCAGCAGTTTATTCCACCCCGGAGGGGGCGATTCCAACGAGCAGTACTTC. Protein product: CASSLFHPGGGDSNEQYF. Combining the CDR3 with reference TRBV28 and TRBJ2-7 gives the whole variable domain DVKVTQSSRYLVKRTGEKVFLECVQDMDHENMFWYRQDPGLGLRLIYFSYDVKMKEKGDIPEGYSVSREKKERFSLILESASTNQTSMYLCASSLFHPGGGDSNEQYFGPGTRLTVT.

This clonotype was counted between two and nine times. This sequence joins TRBV5-1 and TRBJ2-5; 8 bases line up with TRBD1. The V gene's germline CDR1 is SGHRS and CDR2 YFSETQ. The CDR3 sequence is 13 residues long. J was trimmed by 3 bases and V by 6 bases; bases with no gene match: 4. The CDR3 coding sequence is TGCGCCAGCACCAGGACAGGGAAAGAGACCCAGTACTTC. It codes for CASTRTGKETQYF. The whole variable domain, filled in from reference TRBV5-1 and TRBJ2-5, reads KAGVTQTPRYLIKTRGQQVTLSCSPISGHRSVSWYQQTPGQGLQFLFEYFSETQRNKGNFPGRFSGRQFSNSRSEMNVSTLELGDSALYLCASTRTGKETQYFGPGTRLLVL.

This clonotype occurred once. This rearrangement joins TRBV7-9 to TRBJ2-1; TRBD1 matches 8 bases. Trimming took 5 bases from V and 14 from J; bases not matched to a gene: 20. Germline CDR1 reads SEHNR; CDR2 reads FQNEAQ (reference sequence). This CDR3 is 16 amino acids long. The CDR3: CASSTIRTSFVDREFF. CDR3 bases: TGTGCCAGCAGCACCATTCGCACATCTTTCGTGGACAGGGAGTTCTTC.

This clonotype has ten or more counts. The genes are TRBV5-4 and TRBJ2-3; the D call may be TRBD1 or TRBD2 (6 bases each). The CDR3 has 15 amino acids. V was shortened by 0 bases and J by 2 bases, with 10 bases between the two germline ends. Germline values: CDR1 SGHNT, CDR2 YYREEE (reference sequence). The CDR3 sequence: CASSLDRGVTDTQYF. The CDR3 nucleotides read TGTGCCAGCAGCTTGGATAGGGGGGTCACAGATACGCAGTATTTT.